These 27 T cell receptor beta chains came from one sample sequenced in a study of blood T cell repertoires in COVID-19. Sequencing used immunoSEQ multiplex PCR; TCRdb keeps in-frame clones, though not all of them. The table includes almost 45,000 clones, over 65% detected once. The sequencing sample was made of peripheral blood. Receptors originate from a man older than 75 with acute or convalescent COVID-19.

The gene calls are TRBV21-1 and TRBJ2-2; the DNA was not compared with TRBD2, the D call given in the table. TRBV21-1 is listed as a pseudogene. The CDR3 extends over 18 amino acids. CDR3 residues: CASSKSHREGENTGELFF. The CDR3, as DNA: TGTGCCAGCAGCAAAAGTCACAGGGAGGGAGAGAACACCGGGGAGCTGTTTTTT.

This rearrangement joins TRBV7-2 to TRBJ1-4; tentatively, D is TRBD1 (5 bases). From germline, CDR1 is SGHTA and CDR2 FQGNSA. V was trimmed by 4 bases and J by 5 bases, leaving 14 bases between them. This CDR3 comprises 15 residues. CDR3 residues: CASSSGPGQNEKLFF. In nucleotides, the CDR3 is TGTGCCAGCAGCTCTGGACCAGGGCAAAATGAAAAACTGTTTTTT.

This clone was detected only a few times. This rearrangement joins TRBV29-1 to TRBJ2-3; 7 bases line up with TRBD1. The trim removed 4 bases at V and 2 bases at J, leaving 3 bases unmatched. The CDR3 loop spans 13 amino acids. Per germline, CDR1 SQVTM and CDR2 ANQGSEA. The CDR3 spells CSVGQGLTDTQYF. CDR3 bases: TGCAGCGTTGGACAGGGCCTCACAGATACGCAGTATTTT.

Here the CDR3 reads CASNSRVGYTF. The CDR3 nucleotides read TGTGCCAGCAATAGCCGAGTTGGCTACACCTTC. V is TRBV2 and J is TRBJ1-2; D is uncertain. CDR3 length: 11 residues. Germline lookup yields CDR1 SNHLY and CDR2 FYNNEI. Trimming removed 7 bases from V and 7 bases from J, with 10 bases in between.

This chain links TRBV30 with TRBJ2-7; 7 bases fit TRBD1. Germline trimming cut 3 bases from V and 9 bases from J; bases unmatched to any gene: 14. CDR1 and CDR2 (germline): GTSNPN, SVGIG (reference sequence). The CDR3 runs 14 residues. CDR3 nucleotides: TGTGCCTGGAGCCTGGGACAGTGGGGTCTAGGGCAGTACTTC. Translated: CAWSLGQWGLGQYF.

The V and J genes are TRBV30 and TRBJ2-7; the D gene is possibly TRBD2 (6 bases). The V gene's germline CDR1 is GTSNPN and CDR2 SVGIG (reference sequence). There are 15 residues in the CDR3. With 2 bases removed from V and 4 bases from J, the gap between germline ends came to 18 bases. The CDR3 sequence is CAWSRRGQLRYEQYF. The CDR3 DNA reads as TGTGCCTGGAGTAGGAGGGGTCAATTGAGATACGAGCAGTACTTC. The complete variable domain, with remaining parts taken from reference TRBV30 and TRBJ2-7, reads SQTIHQWPATLVQPVGSPLSLECTVEGTSNPNLYWYRQAAGRGLQLLFYSVGIGQISSEVPQNLSASRPQDRQFILSSKKLLLSDSGFYLCAWSRRGQLRYEQYFGPGTRLTVT.

This CDR3 reads CASSSGRLAGPLTDTQYF. The DNA of the CDR3 is TGTGCCAGTAGTTCGGGGAGACTAGCGGGACCTCTCACAGATACGCAGTATTTT. The gene calls are TRBV19 and TRBJ2-3, with TRBD2 matching 11 bases. From germline, CDR1 is LNHDA and CDR2 SQIVND (reference sequence). The CDR3 contains 18 residues. The V segment lost 5 bases and the J segment 2 bases; nucleotides outside the gene matches: 12.

The V call is TRBV20-1, the J call TRBJ2-7; tentative D call: TRBD1 (5 bases). The CDR3 sequence is 11 residues long. V dropped 4 bases and J dropped 7 bases, with 11 bases sitting between them. Germline V gives CDR1 DFQATT, CDR2 SNEGSKA (reference sequence). The CDR3: CSATQGGEQYF. In DNA form, the CDR3 reads TGCAGTGCTACGCAGGGTGGGGAGCAGTACTTC.

The V and J genes are TRBV19 and TRBJ1-5; 7 bases map to TRBD1. The CDR3 contains 15 residues. Germline CDR1 and CDR2: LNHDA and SQIVND (reference sequence). Trimming removed 6 bases from V and 5 bases from J; junction bases left unmatched: 10. In DNA, the CDR3 is TGTGCCAGTAGCCTCCAGGGGACAGTGGATCAGCCCCAGCATTTT. Its protein is CASSLQGTVDQPQHF.

The rearrangement links TRBV28 to TRBJ2-5; tentative D call: TRBD2 (6 bases). The CDR3 runs 14 residues. Trimming cost V 2 bases and J 4 bases, with 11 bases left between them. Germline V gene lookup returns CDR1 MDHEN and CDR2 SYDVKM. The CDR3 DNA follows: TGTGCCAGCAGTTTACTGGCGGGGAGAGAGACCCAGTACTTC. The encoded protein is CASSLLAGRETQYF.

This clone was counted once. The V and J genes are TRBV6-5 and TRBJ2-2; 10 nucleotides align to TRBD2. Per germline, CDR1 MNHEY and CDR2 SVGAGI. The V and J ends lost 2 bases and 9 bases, in that order; junction bases with no gene match: 9. The CDR3 totals 16 residues. The CDR3 nucleotides are TGTGCCAGCAGTTACACGGGAGTAGCGGGAGGCCGGGAGCTGTTTTTT. Its translation is CASSYTGVAGGRELFF.

This clone was counted only a few times. V is TRBV5-4 and J is TRBJ1-2; a weak D match, TRBD1 (5 bases). The CDR3 runs to 14 residues. In germline, CDR1 is SGHNT, CDR2 YYREEE (reference sequence). Trimming pared 0 bases from V and 10 bases from J, leaving 16 bases between. CDR3 protein: CASSLEGAGRVYTF. In nucleotides, the CDR3 is TGTGCCAGCAGCTTGGAAGGGGCAGGGCGAGTCTACACCTTC.

The gene calls are TRBV5-6 and TRBJ1-2; D unclear. This CDR3 contains 14 residues. Trimming left V 3 bases short and J 8 bases short, with 17 bases between. Germline V gene lookup returns CDR1 SGHDT and CDR2 YYEEEE. The CDR3 DNA is TGTGCCAGCAGCTCCGTCCCGGAGTCCTGGGGCTACACCTTC. This sequence encodes CASSSVPESWGYTF.

The V gene is TRBV29-1, the J gene TRBJ2-2; 9 positions agree with TRBD1. Germline CDR1 and CDR2: SQVTM and ANQGSEA. The CDR3 is 14 residues long. V was clipped by 4 bases and J by 4 bases; unmatched bases: 4. CDR3 protein: CSVVGTGSTGELFF. CDR3 sequence (DNA): TGCAGCGTTGTAGGGACAGGGTCCACCGGGGAGCTGTTTTTT.

V usage is TRBV24-1 and J usage is TRBJ2-1; tentatively, D is TRBD2 (6 bases). CDR1 KGHDR and CDR2 SFDVKD come from the germline V gene. The CDR3 covers 15 residues. Trimming shortened V by 5 bases and J by 2 bases, and 12 bases separated the two germline ends. The CDR3 DNA follows: TGTGCCACCAGTGCCTCTGGCGGGGCCTACAATGAGCAGTTCTTC. Its protein is CATSASGGAYNEQFF.

The chain couples TRBV20-1 to TRBJ1-6; a possible D gene is TRBD1 (6 bases). Trimming removed 3 bases from V and 6 bases from J, with 9 bases in between. The CDR3 length is 13 residues. Germline assignment: CDR1 DFQATT and CDR2 SNEGSKA (reference sequence). The CDR3: CSASARGNSPLHF. In DNA form, the CDR3 reads TGCAGTGCTAGTGCCAGGGGTAATTCACCCCTCCACTTT.

The CDR3 DNA reads TGTGCCAGTAGCTCACTGAGCGACAGGGCGTTAAGATCGAGTCAGCCCCAGCATTTT. Amino acid sequence: CASSSLSDRALRSSQPQHF. This chain links TRBV19 with TRBJ1-5; 7 bases are a match to TRBD1. Germline V gene data show CDR1 as LNHDA and CDR2 as SQIVND (reference sequence). With V trimmed by 6 bases and J by 6 bases, 23 bases remained unmatched. This CDR3 has 19 residues.

This clone has a single count. The V gene is TRBV28, the J gene TRBJ1-4; tentative D call: TRBD1 (6 bases). CDR3 length equals 14 residues. Germline V gene sequence: CDR1 MDHEN, CDR2 SYDVKM. The V and J ends lost 5 bases and 7 bases respectively, with 14 bases between them. This CDR3 reads CASSLTGTSEKLFF. The CDR3 DNA reads TGTGCCAGCAGTCTTACAGGGACCAGTGAAAAACTGTTTTTT.

This clone was observed a handful of times. The chain employs TRBV7-9 and TRBJ2-1; 11 bases fit TRBD2. The junction had 4 bases not matched to a gene; V was cut back by 8 bases and J by 7 bases. The CDR3 sequence is 13 residues long. Looked up from germline, CDR1 is SEHNR and CDR2 is FQNEAQ (reference sequence). The CDR3 DNA follows: TGTGCCAGCGTACTAGCGGGAGTAAATGAGCAGTTCTTC. Translated, it gives CASVLAGVNEQFF.

As DNA, the CDR3 is TGTGCCAGTAGGGACAGGGGGCGGAGGGAAAACATTCAGTACTTC. Translating it yields CASRDRGRRENIQYF. The V gene is TRBV19, the J gene TRBJ2-4; TRBD1 agrees at 11 bases. The CDR3 contains 15 residues. The germline gives CDR1 LNHDA, CDR2 SQIVND (reference sequence). The V and J ends lost 6 bases and 5 bases, in that order; junction bases with no gene match: 6.

The chain recombines TRBV18 with TRBJ2-5; the match to TRBD2 covers 7 bases. In germline, CDR1 is KGHSH, CDR2 LQKENI. J lost 5 bases, V lost 3 bases, and 3 bases had no gene match. The CDR3 spans 13 residues. The CDR3: CASSPGGVETQYF. For the CDR3, the DNA is TGTGCCAGCTCACCGGGGGGGGTCGAGACCCAGTACTTC.

This clone was seen a few times. The chain couples TRBV28 to TRBJ2-5; D gene unclear. The CDR3 is made up of 14 amino acids. The germline gives CDR1 MDHEN, CDR2 SYDVKM. V gave up 5 bases and J gave up 5 bases, with 15 bases separating them. The CDR3 reads CASSPAGARETQYF. The CDR3 nucleotides are TGTGCCAGCAGTCCGGCTGGAGCCCGGGAGACCCAGTACTTC.

The chain uses TRBV30 and TRBJ1-3; D may be TRBD1 (6 bases). The V end lost 2 bases, the J end lost 1 base, and 12 bases lay between the germline ends. This CDR3 is 15 amino acids long. Germline V CDR1 and CDR2: GTSNPN, SVGIG (reference sequence). In DNA form, the CDR3 reads TGTGCCTGGAGTAGGACAGCCAATTCTGGAAACACCATATATTTT. Its protein product is CAWSRTANSGNTIYF.

The rearrangement joins TRBV2 to TRBJ2-2; D remains ambiguous. Looked up from germline, CDR1 is SNHLY and CDR2 is FYNNEI. Trimming cost V 6 bases and J 6 bases, with 8 bases left between them. The CDR3 extends over 12 amino acids. The chain's CDR3 is CASRRGPGELFF. In DNA form, the CDR3 reads TGTGCCAGCAGACGCGGTCCCGGGGAGCTGTTTTTT.

The CDR3 DNA sequence: TGTGCCAGCTCACCACCGGCAGGTCCTATTTATAACTATGGCTACACCTTC. The encoded protein is CASSPPAGPIYNYGYTF. The rearrangement uses TRBV18 and TRBJ1-2; D remains ambiguous. Deletions cut 0 bases from V and 1 base from J, with 15 bases between. The CDR3 covers 17 residues. Germline V gene lookup returns CDR1 KGHSH and CDR2 LQKENI.

CDR3 in amino acids: CASSQDAGGDFKQYF. CDR3 nucleotides: TGTGCCAGCAGCCAAGATGCGGGGGGGGATTTCAAGCAGTACTTC. The rearrangement links TRBV4-2 to TRBJ2-7, with TRBD2 matching 9 bases. Trimming removed 0 bases from V and 8 bases from J; junction bases left unmatched: 8. The CDR3 spans 15 residues. In germline, CDR1 is LGHNA, CDR2 YNFKEQ.

The rearrangement uses TRBV6-5 and TRBJ2-5; 8 nucleotides agree with TRBD1. The V gene end was trimmed by 4 bases and the J gene end by 2 bases; junction bases not matched to a gene: 6. Germline-derived CDR1 and CDR2 are MNHEY and SVGAGI. There are 15 residues in the CDR3. Here the CDR3 DNA reads TGTGCCAGCAGTTTCAACAGGGGGAAACAAGAGACCCAGTACTTC. Its translation is CASSFNRGKQETQYF.